This T cell receptor beta chain was retrieved from a study of T cells in Graves' hyperthyroidism and ophthalmopathy. Amplified TCR beta CDR3 regions came from RNA transcripts. In the first-round RT-PCR of the TCR CDR3, the HTBI primer set was used. TCRdb reprocessed the multiplex PCR reads via MiXCR and lists one record per CDR3 protein. The top ten hold about 8% of the sample, which has almost 600,000 distinct CDR3 sequences, around 42% seen once. This clonotype was detected ten times or more. Its antigen is as yet unknown. The CDR3 runs to 15 residues. Per germline, CDR1 SGHRS and CDR2 YFSETQ. V lost 4 bases to trimming and J lost 5 bases; unmatched junction nucleotides: 9. Study-level results: Among clonotypes expanded in thyroid above 0.001, most were also found in blood.

What was sequenced was peripheral blood or thyroid tissue (not recorded which). The receptor comes from a woman under 30 with Graves' hyperthyroidism. The chain carries TRBV5-1 and TRBJ1-5; 7 bases map to TRBD1. CDR3 protein: CASSPGGGRYQPQHF. The CDR3 DNA is TGCGCCAGCAGCCCCGGAGGGGGCCGGTATCAGCCCCAGCATTTT.